The 17 T cell receptor beta chains given below trace back to one sample, sequenced in a study of shared clonotypes between healthy human individuals. The table came from immunoSEQ multiplex PCR; TCRdb's copy has only in-frame clones and leaves some out. The sample yields more than 900,000 clones, around three quarters seen once. Sequencing was carried out using memory CD4+ T cells from PBMCs. As to subset: CD45RA-negative fraction. The receptor source for this set is a man between 18 and 29 years old in good health. Some clones in this sample may be carry-over from other donors' samples.

CDR3 bases: TGTGCCAGCAGTTACTCATTCCTGAACACCGGGGAGCTGTTTTTT. As protein: CASSYSFLNTGELFF. This chain joins TRBV6-5 and TRBJ2-2; D gene ambiguous. Between the trimmed V and J ends, which lost 0 bases and 1 base, there was a span of 6 bases. Looked up from germline, CDR1 is MNHEY and CDR2 is SVGAGI. CDR3 length: 15 residues.

This chain links TRBV2 with TRBJ2-3; D may be TRBD2 (6 bases). Germline V gives CDR1 SNHLY, CDR2 FYNNEI. This CDR3 contains 14 residues. V was clipped by 7 bases and J by 5 bases, with 16 bases between them. DNA of the CDR3: TGTGCCAGCATTCCTTGGCAGGAGGGAGATACGCAGTATTTT. Translated: CASIPWQEGDTQYF.

This clone was recorded a few times. The chain couples TRBV4-1 to TRBJ2-2, with TRBD1 matching over 7 bases. This CDR3 spans 14 amino acids. Per the germline V gene, CDR1 is MGHRA and CDR2 is YSYEKL. Trimming took 4 bases from V and 5 from J; bases not matched to a gene: 4. The CDR3 DNA reads as TGCGCCAGCAGCCGAGGACAGGTTACCGGGGAGCTGTTTTTT. It codes for CASSRGQVTGELFF.

This clone was observed a handful of times. Other DNA variants within this sample encode the same CDR3. The rearrangement joins TRBV15 to TRBJ2-5, with a tentative D call TRBD2 (6 bases). V was clipped by 0 bases and J by 5 bases, with 13 bases between them. Germline CDR1 LNHNV, CDR2 YYDKDF (reference sequence). CDR3 size: 15 residues. CDR3 DNA sequence: TGTGCCACCAGCAGAGACTCCGGGAGTGGGGAGACCCAGTACTTC. It encodes CATSRDSGSGETQYF.

The rearrangement joins TRBV7-6 to TRBJ2-5; 10 nucleotides match TRBD2. V was clipped by 5 bases and J by 7 bases; unmatched bases: 19. CDR1 is SGHVS and CDR2 is FNYEAQ in the germline V gene. The CDR3 is made up of 18 amino acids. The CDR3, as DNA: TGTGCCAGCAGCCCAGGCATTCCAGCGGGAGGGCCTGGGCGGACCCAGTACTTC. Translation: CASSPGIPAGGPGRTQYF.

Only a few counts were recorded for this clone. The rearrangement links TRBV2 to TRBJ1-4; perhaps TRBD1 as D (5 bases). The CDR3 is 15 amino acids. Germline CDR1 reads SNHLY; CDR2 reads FYNNEI. V lost 6 bases to trimming and J lost 3 bases, with 14 bases between them. CDR3 bases: TGTGCCAGCAGGGTTGCAGGGTCAGCTAATGAAAAACTGTTTTTT. Translation gives CASRVAGSANEKLFF.

On this clone: A much more abundant neighbour one base away suggests this may be a read error. Other DNA sequences in this sample translate to the same CDR3. J is TRBJ2-7 and V is TRBV28; TRBD1 is a possible D gene (5 bases). Germline V gene sequence: CDR1 MDHEN, CDR2 SYDVKM. CDR3 length: 11 residues. Trimming took off 2 bases at V and 6 bases at J, with 5 bases between the two ends. DNA for the CDR3: TGTGCCAGCAGTTTAAGGGGCGAGCAGTACTTC. It translates to CASSLRGEQYF.

The rearrangement joins TRBV19 to TRBJ1-5; possibly TRBD1 for D (5 bases). V lost 0 bases to trimming and J lost 8 bases, with 11 bases between them. The CDR3 totals 14 residues. Germline V CDR1 and CDR2: LNHDA, SQIVND (reference sequence). The DNA for the CDR3 is TGTGCCAGTAGTATAGATCACAGGATTGAGCCCCAGCATTTT. Translating it yields CASSIDHRIEPQHF.

The chain is built from TRBV4-2 and TRBJ2-5; 15 nucleotides agree with TRBD2. The CDR3 covers 18 residues. Germline V gene lookup returns CDR1 LGHNA and CDR2 YNFKEQ. Unmatched junction bases numbered 4, after V lost 2 bases and J lost 0 bases. The CDR3 bases are TGTGCCAGCAGCCAACACGGGACTAGCGGGAGGTACCAAGAGACCCAGTACTTC. Its translation is CASSQHGTSGRYQETQYF.

CDR3 DNA sequence: TGTGCCAGCAGCCTCGACAGGGCCCAAGAGACCCAGTACTTC. Its protein product is CASSLDRAQETQYF. The chain uses TRBV7-2 and TRBJ2-5; 7 bases are a match to TRBD1. The CDR3 totals 14 residues. V was clipped by 5 bases and J by 1 base; unmatched bases: 4. Germline V gene lookup returns CDR1 SGHTA and CDR2 FQGNSA. The whole variable domain, remainder taken from reference TRBV7-2 and TRBJ2-5, is GAGVSQSPSNKVTEKGKDVELRCDPISGHTALYWYRQSLGQGLEFLIYFQGNSAPDKSGLPSDRFSAERTGGSVSTLTIQRTQQEDSAVYLCASSLDRAQETQYFGPGTRLLVL.

This sequence joins TRBV11-3 and TRBJ2-1; a weak D match, TRBD2 (5 bases). V shed 4 bases and J shed 7 bases, with 14 bases lying between them. Germline assignment: CDR1 SGHNT and CDR2 YENEEA. The CDR3 extends over 14 amino acids. The CDR3 nucleotides are TGTGCCAGCAGCTCTTCGGGAACGTATAATGAGCAGTTCTTC. Encoded protein: CASSSSGTYNEQFF.

The chain couples TRBV9 to TRBJ2-3; 12 bases are shared with TRBD2. Looked up from germline, CDR1 is SGDLS and CDR2 is YYNGEE. The CDR3 length is 15 residues. The V gene end was trimmed by 4 bases and the J gene end by 4 bases; junction bases not matched to a gene: 4. The CDR3 DNA reads TGTGCCAGCAGCCCCTCTAGCGGGAGGGCAGATACGCAGTATTTT. As protein: CASSPSSGRADTQYF.

On this clone itself: A clone one base away is much larger, so this may be a read error. This specimen includes other DNA sequences encoding the same CDR3. The chain carries TRBV5-3 and TRBJ2-1; tentative D call: TRBD2 (6 bases). TRBV5-3 is an ORF for which the function is uncertain. The CDR3 length is 15 residues. CDR3 DNA sequence: TGCGCCAGAAGCAGGATGGGGCGGGAAAGGGGTGAGCAGTTCTTC. Protein product: CARSRMGRERGEQFF.

J is TRBJ2-1 and V is TRBV9; 8 bases match TRBD2. J lost 3 bases, V lost 0 bases, and 2 bases had no gene match. The CDR3 runs 15 residues. Germline CDR1 and CDR2: SGDLS and YYNGEE. CDR3 sequence: CASSVDSGIYNEQFF. CDR3 sequence (DNA): TGTGCCAGCAGCGTAGATAGCGGGATCTACAATGAGCAGTTCTTC.

The chain couples TRBV6-5 to TRBJ2-1; no definite D call. This CDR3 has 14 amino acids. The germline gives CDR1 MNHEY, CDR2 SVGAGI. Trimming took off 5 bases at V and 6 bases at J, with 14 bases between the two ends. CDR3 protein: CASSTPKYPNEQFF. CDR3 nucleotide sequence: TGTGCCAGCAGTACCCCCAAATACCCCAATGAGCAGTTCTTC.

The genes are TRBV7-9 and TRBJ1-2; the match to TRBD1 covers 7 bases. The CDR3 is 12 residues long. From germline, CDR1 is SEHNR and CDR2 FQNEAQ (reference sequence). Here the CDR3 DNA reads TGTGGACTCGGGACAGCTAACTATGGCTACACCTTC. Translation: CGLGTANYGYTF.

As to this clone: This likely reflects a read error, since a far larger clone is one base away. The sample contains more than one DNA sequence encoding this CDR3. This chain joins TRBV4-2 and TRBJ2-7, with 7 nucleotides matching TRBD2. The CDR3 runs 17 residues. Germline CDR1 reads LGHNA; CDR2 reads YNFKEQ. Trimming cost V 6 bases and J 7 bases; bases outside gene matches: 21. CDR3 sequence: CASSPPSLLAHAGEQYF. In DNA form, the CDR3 reads TGTGCCAGCAGTCCCCCTTCTCTACTAGCGCACGCCGGAGAGCAGTACTTC.